The rows below give T cell receptor beta chains drawn from one sample of a study of somatic mutations in cytotoxic T cells in rheumatoid arthritis. Using immunoSEQ multiplex PCR, the repertoire was profiled, and TCRdb retains in-frame clones only, with some absent. Among approximately 19,000 clones listed, less than 90% were seen once. Sequenced input: CD8+ T cells sorted from blood. These receptors were taken from an adult with rheumatoid arthritis. Both conserved end residues are part of each CDR3. Fields, in order: J gene, D gene, V gene, clone size, CDR3 DNA, CDR3 protein. The D gene is left open where the match is weak. Not every row has a clone size; where given, it reads once, few, many or a size class.

j_call: TRBJ2-3
d_call: TRBD2
v_call: TRBV5-1
clone_size: .
cdr3_nt: TGCGCCAGCAGCTTTCCTAGCGGGGGTTCTCTTAGCACAGATACGCAGTATTTT
cdr3_aa: CASSFPSGGSLSTDTQYF

j_call: TRBJ1-4
d_call: TRBD1
v_call: TRBV6-1
clone_size: .
cdr3_nt: TGTGCCAGCAGTGAAATTCCCAGGGGGGATGAAAAACTGTTTTTT
cdr3_aa: CASSEIPRGDEKLFF

j_call: TRBJ2-1
d_call: TRBD2
v_call: TRBV19
clone_size: .
cdr3_nt: TGTGCCAGTAGTAATATGGGACTAGGGGTCAATGAGCAGTTCTTC
cdr3_aa: CASSNMGLGVNEQFF

j_call: TRBJ1-2
d_call: .
v_call: TRBV27
clone_size: .
cdr3_nt: TGTGCCAGCAGTCTCGGGTGGGGGCGAGGCTACACCTTC
cdr3_aa: CASSLGWGRGYTF

j_call: TRBJ2-1
d_call: .
v_call: TRBV9
clone_size: .
cdr3_nt: TGTGCCAGCAGCGTAGAAGGGGGGGCCACCGACAATGAGCAGTTCTTC
cdr3_aa: CASSVEGGATDNEQFF

j_call: TRBJ1-1
d_call: TRBD1
v_call: TRBV15
clone_size: .
cdr3_nt: TGTGCCACCAACACTCCGGACAGGGAAAACACTGAAGCTTTCTTT
cdr3_aa: CATNTPDRENTEAFF

j_call: TRBJ2-7
d_call: .
v_call: TRBV15
clone_size: few
cdr3_nt: TGTGCCACCAGCAGAGATGACGGAGGGTCCAGCGAGCAGTACTTC
cdr3_aa: CATSRDDGGSSEQYF

j_call: TRBJ1-1
d_call: .
v_call: TRBV6-1
clone_size: .
cdr3_nt: TGTGCCAGCAGTGGAGTGGGGCTGGACACTGAAGCTTTCTTT
cdr3_aa: CASSGVGLDTEAFF

j_call: TRBJ2-3
d_call: .
v_call: TRBV4-1
clone_size: .
cdr3_nt: TGCGCCAGCAGCCAACGGGACCCCCTCCCAGATACGCAGTATTTT
cdr3_aa: CASSQRDPLPDTQYF

j_call: TRBJ1-2
d_call: .
v_call: TRBV7-8
clone_size: .
cdr3_nt: TGTGCCAGCAGCCCCCAAGCTAACTATGGCTACACCTTC
cdr3_aa: CASSPQANYGYTF

j_call: TRBJ2-1
d_call: .
v_call: TRBV12-5
clone_size: .
cdr3_nt: TGTGCTAGTGGTTCTGCTGGGGGGGGCCCGGCTGTTGAGCAGTTCTTC
cdr3_aa: CASGSAGGGPAVEQFF

j_call: TRBJ2-3
d_call: TRBD1
v_call: TRBV7-9
clone_size: .
cdr3_nt: TGTGCCAGCAGCCAAAGCCGGGACAGGGGGCCCGCCGCAGATACGCAGTATTTT
cdr3_aa: CASSQSRDRGPAADTQYF

j_call: TRBJ2-5
d_call: TRBD2
v_call: TRBV5-1
clone_size: .
cdr3_nt: TGCGCCAGCAGCTCCGGGACTAGCGAGGAGACCCAGTACTTC
cdr3_aa: CASSSGTSEETQYF

j_call: TRBJ1-2
d_call: .
v_call: TRBV2
clone_size: once
cdr3_nt: TGTGCCAGCAGAACCGGACTAGGCTACACCTTC
cdr3_aa: CASRTGLGYTF

j_call: TRBJ1-2
d_call: .
v_call: TRBV5-6
clone_size: .
cdr3_nt: TGTGCCAGCAGCACGGGGAACTATGGCTACACCTTC
cdr3_aa: CASSTGNYGYTF

j_call: TRBJ2-1
d_call: .
v_call: TRBV7-3
clone_size: .
cdr3_nt: TGTGCCAGCAGCTTCGCGGGACCGGGTGAGCAGTTCTTC
cdr3_aa: CASSFAGPGEQFF

j_call: TRBJ2-1
d_call: .
v_call: TRBV5-6
clone_size: .
cdr3_nt: TGTGCCAGCAGCTACCTGGCGGCCCTCTCCTACAATGAGCAGTTCTTC
cdr3_aa: CASSYLAALSYNEQFF

j_call: TRBJ2-7
d_call: .
v_call: TRBV6-1
clone_size: few
cdr3_nt: TGTGCCAGCAGTGAAGGGAGGGGGCGAATTTCCTACGAGCAGTACTTC
cdr3_aa: CASSEGRGRISYEQYF

j_call: TRBJ2-7
d_call: TRBD2
v_call: TRBV11-3
clone_size: medium-sized
cdr3_nt: TGTGCCAGCAGCGAATCTAGCGGGGAGGCCTACGAGCAGTACTTC
cdr3_aa: CASSESSGEAYEQYF

j_call: TRBJ2-1
d_call: TRBD2
v_call: TRBV29-1
clone_size: .
cdr3_nt: TGCAGCGTTGAAAGAGCGGGGGGCCTCAATGAGCAGTTCTTC
cdr3_aa: CSVERAGGLNEQFF

j_call: TRBJ2-5
d_call: TRBD1
v_call: TRBV6-1
clone_size: .
cdr3_nt: TGTGCCAGCAGTGGGAACACAGGGGGCATATGGGAGACCCAGTACTTC
cdr3_aa: CASSGNTGGIWETQYF

j_call: TRBJ1-4
d_call: .
v_call: TRBV6-6
clone_size: .
cdr3_nt: TGTGCCAGCAGTTACGACAGATCTAATGAAAAACTGTTTTTT
cdr3_aa: CASSYDRSNEKLFF

j_call: TRBJ2-5
d_call: .
v_call: TRBV2
clone_size: .
cdr3_nt: TGTGCCAGCAGTGGCTGGGACAGAGGAGGGGAGACCCAGTACTTC
cdr3_aa: CASSGWDRGGETQYF

j_call: TRBJ1-2
d_call: .
v_call: TRBV6-7
clone_size: .
cdr3_nt: TGTGCCAGCCCCCCCGGCAAAAAAGCTAACTATGGCTACACCTTC
cdr3_aa: CASPPGKKANYGYTF

j_call: TRBJ1-1
d_call: .
v_call: TRBV5-1
clone_size: .
cdr3_nt: TGCGCCAGCAGGACCCGCTGGGAAAACACTGAAGCTTTCTTT
cdr3_aa: CASRTRWENTEAFF

j_call: TRBJ2-7
d_call: .
v_call: TRBV23-1
clone_size: .
cdr3_nt: TGCGCCAGCAGTCAGGGCAGCATATACCCCTACGAGCAGTACTTC
cdr3_aa: CASSQGSIYPYEQYF

j_call: TRBJ2-5
d_call: .
v_call: TRBV30
clone_size: .
cdr3_nt: TGTGCCTGGAGTCCCGCTCGGGGGAGAGAGACCCAGTACTTC
cdr3_aa: CAWSPARGRETQYF

j_call: TRBJ1-4
d_call: .
v_call: TRBV9
clone_size: .
cdr3_nt: TGTGCCAGCAGCGCCGTGGGGGGCGAAAAACTGTTTTTT
cdr3_aa: CASSAVGGEKLFF

j_call: TRBJ1-4
d_call: .
v_call: TRBV7-6
clone_size: few
cdr3_nt: TGTGCCAGCAGCTTAGCAGGTCAGGGTCGAAAACTGTTTTTT
cdr3_aa: CASSLAGQGRKLFF

j_call: TRBJ1-2
d_call: TRBD1
v_call: TRBV5-1
clone_size: .
cdr3_nt: TGCGCCAGCAGCCCCGGGACAGGGTCCTATGGCTACACCTTC
cdr3_aa: CASSPGTGSYGYTF

j_call: TRBJ1-2
d_call: .
v_call: TRBV28
clone_size: .
cdr3_nt: TGTGCCAGCAGTTTGGGCGTTAGCCTTGGCTACACCTTC
cdr3_aa: CASSLGVSLGYTF

j_call: TRBJ1-2
d_call: .
v_call: TRBV5-1
clone_size: .
cdr3_nt: TGCGCCAGCAGCTTGGGGGGGGATGGCTACACCTTC
cdr3_aa: CASSLGGDGYTF

j_call: TRBJ1-6
d_call: TRBD1
v_call: TRBV15
clone_size: few
cdr3_nt: TGTGCCACCAGCAGCGGTACAGGGGTCGGTTCACCCCTCCACTTT
cdr3_aa: CATSSGTGVGSPLHF

j_call: TRBJ2-7
d_call: TRBD1
v_call: TRBV6-5
clone_size: once
cdr3_nt: TGTGCCAGCAGTTACTTGGGACAGTTGGCCTACGAGCAGTACTTC
cdr3_aa: CASSYLGQLAYEQYF

j_call: TRBJ1-1
d_call: .
v_call: TRBV9
clone_size: few
cdr3_nt: TGTGCCAGCAGCGTCCTTACAGAGAACACTGAAGCTTTCTTT
cdr3_aa: CASSVLTENTEAFF

j_call: TRBJ2-7
d_call: .
v_call: TRBV5-5
clone_size: .
cdr3_nt: TGTGCCAGCAGCCAGAACAGTGAGGCGTCCGAGCAGTACTTC
cdr3_aa: CASSQNSEASEQYF

j_call: TRBJ2-5
d_call: .
v_call: TRBV5-6
clone_size: .
cdr3_nt: TGTGCCAGCAGTCCAATTCTGGCCTGGGAGACCCAGTACTTC
cdr3_aa: CASSPILAWETQYF

j_call: TRBJ1-2
d_call: .
v_call: TRBV30
clone_size: .
cdr3_nt: TGTGCCTGGAGTGTAGGAAGGGGGGGCTATGGCTACACCTTC
cdr3_aa: CAWSVGRGGYGYTF

j_call: TRBJ2-7
d_call: .
v_call: TRBV5-4
clone_size: .
cdr3_nt: TGTGCCAGCAGCCAAATTAGGGCCTCTCAGCACGAGCAGTACTTC
cdr3_aa: CASSQIRASQHEQYF

j_call: TRBJ1-1
d_call: .
v_call: TRBV7-6
clone_size: once
cdr3_nt: TGTGCCAGCAGCTCTGAGACGGGTTCGACTGAAGCTTTCTTT
cdr3_aa: CASSSETGSTEAFF

j_call: TRBJ2-7
d_call: TRBD1
v_call: TRBV28
clone_size: once
cdr3_nt: TGTGCCAGCAGTCCTGGGACAGGGGAAACCTACGAGCAGTACTTC
cdr3_aa: CASSPGTGETYEQYF

j_call: TRBJ1-1
d_call: .
v_call: TRBV10-3
clone_size: few
cdr3_nt: TGTGCCATCAGGTGGACAGAGAACACTGAAGCTTTCTTT
cdr3_aa: CAIRWTENTEAFF

j_call: TRBJ1-5
d_call: .
v_call: TRBV5-6
clone_size: .
cdr3_nt: TGTGCCAGCAGCTTGTTTGGGGGTAAGCAGCCCCAGCATTTT
cdr3_aa: CASSLFGGKQPQHF

j_call: TRBJ1-1
d_call: .
v_call: TRBV6-5
clone_size: .
cdr3_nt: TGTGCCAGCAGTCATAAGGGAGGGAGCACTGAAGCTTTCTTT
cdr3_aa: CASSHKGGSTEAFF

j_call: TRBJ2-5
d_call: TRBD2
v_call: TRBV7-9
clone_size: .
cdr3_nt: TGTGCCAGCAGCCAAGCGGGGGGCCAAGAGACCCAGTACTTC
cdr3_aa: CASSQAGGQETQYF

j_call: TRBJ1-3
d_call: .
v_call: TRBV5-5
clone_size: .
cdr3_nt: TGTGCCAGCAGCTTGATAATATCCGGCGGTGGGGCCGGAAACACCATATATTTT
cdr3_aa: CASSLIISGGGAGNTIYF

j_call: TRBJ2-2
d_call: .
v_call: TRBV5-5
clone_size: .
cdr3_nt: TGTGCCAGCAGCTTGGCCGCACAGGAACGCACCGGGGAGCTGTTTTTT
cdr3_aa: CASSLAAQERTGELFF

j_call: TRBJ1-2
d_call: .
v_call: TRBV27
clone_size: .
cdr3_nt: TGTGCCAGTAAATCTCAGAACTATGGCTACACCTTC
cdr3_aa: CASKSQNYGYTF

j_call: TRBJ1-1
d_call: .
v_call: TRBV4-1
clone_size: .
cdr3_nt: TGCGCCAGCAGCCAAAACCCCCATGGTATTAACACTGAAGCTTTCTTT
cdr3_aa: CASSQNPHGINTEAFF

j_call: TRBJ1-5
d_call: .
v_call: TRBV5-4
clone_size: .
cdr3_nt: TGTGCCAGCAGCTCGGGAGGTCAGCCCCAGCATTTT
cdr3_aa: CASSSGGQPQHF

j_call: TRBJ1-1
d_call: .
v_call: TRBV6-5
clone_size: .
cdr3_nt: TGTGCCAGCAGTTACTCGACAAGGTGGGACCATGAAGCTTTCTTT
cdr3_aa: CASSYSTRWDHEAFF

j_call: TRBJ2-7
d_call: .
v_call: TRBV6-1
clone_size: .
cdr3_nt: TGTGCCAGCAGTGTTCGGACAGCCTACGAGCAGTACTTC
cdr3_aa: CASSVRTAYEQYF

j_call: TRBJ2-7
d_call: TRBD2
v_call: TRBV25-1
clone_size: .
cdr3_nt: TGTGCCAGCAGTGACGAGACTAGCGGGTTGGCCAGTTCCTACGAGCAGTACTTC
cdr3_aa: CASSDETSGLASSYEQYF

j_call: TRBJ1-5
d_call: .
v_call: TRBV4-1
clone_size: .
cdr3_nt: TGCGCCAGCAGCCAGGCCTCCACAACGGGCCAGCCCCAGCATTTT
cdr3_aa: CASSQASTTGQPQHF

j_call: TRBJ2-1
d_call: .
v_call: TRBV4-1
clone_size: .
cdr3_nt: TGCGCCAGCAGCCAGTCGGGGCGGGATGAGCAGTTCTTC
cdr3_aa: CASSQSGRDEQFF